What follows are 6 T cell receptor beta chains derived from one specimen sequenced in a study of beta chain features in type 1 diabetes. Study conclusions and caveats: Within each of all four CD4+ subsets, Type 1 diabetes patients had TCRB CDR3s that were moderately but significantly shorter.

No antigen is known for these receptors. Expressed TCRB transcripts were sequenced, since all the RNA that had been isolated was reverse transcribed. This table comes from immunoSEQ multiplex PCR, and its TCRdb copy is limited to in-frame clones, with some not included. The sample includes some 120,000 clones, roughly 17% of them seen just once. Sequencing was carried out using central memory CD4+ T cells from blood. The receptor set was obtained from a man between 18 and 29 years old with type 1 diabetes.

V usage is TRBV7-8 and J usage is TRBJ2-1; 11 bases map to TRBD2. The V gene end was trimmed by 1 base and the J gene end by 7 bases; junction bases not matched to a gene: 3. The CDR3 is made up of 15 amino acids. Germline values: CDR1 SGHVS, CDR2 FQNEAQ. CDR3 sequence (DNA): TGTGCCAGCAGCTTAGGCCGACTAGCGGGAAATGAGCAGTTCTTC. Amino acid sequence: CASSLGRLAGNEQFF.

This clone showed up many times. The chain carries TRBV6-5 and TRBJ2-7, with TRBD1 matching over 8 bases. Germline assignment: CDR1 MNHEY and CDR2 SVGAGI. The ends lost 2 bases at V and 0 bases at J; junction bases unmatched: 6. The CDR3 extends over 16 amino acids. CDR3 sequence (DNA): TGTGCCAGCAGTTACGGCCATGACAGGGGCTCCTACGAGCAGTACTTC. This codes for CASSYGHDRGSYEQYF.

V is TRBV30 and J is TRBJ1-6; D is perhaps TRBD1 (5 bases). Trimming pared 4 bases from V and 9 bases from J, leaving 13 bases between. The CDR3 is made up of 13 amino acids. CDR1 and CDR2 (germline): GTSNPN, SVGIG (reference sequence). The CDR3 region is CAWTVGTISPLHF. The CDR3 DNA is TGTGCCTGGACCGTTGGGACCATTTCACCCCTCCACTTT.

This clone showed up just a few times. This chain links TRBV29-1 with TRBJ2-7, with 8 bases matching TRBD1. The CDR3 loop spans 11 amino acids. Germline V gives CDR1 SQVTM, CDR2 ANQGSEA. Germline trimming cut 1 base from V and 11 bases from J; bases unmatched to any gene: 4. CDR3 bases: TGCAGCGTTGAAGGGACAGGGATGGAGTACTTC. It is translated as CSVEGTGMEYF.

CDR3 protein: CASSQDYWATDTQYF. CDR3 nucleotide sequence: TGTGCCAGCAGCCAAGATTACTGGGCCACAGATACGCAGTATTTT. This chain uses TRBV4-2 with TRBJ2-3; D unclear. CDR3 size: 15 residues. Germline assignment: CDR1 LGHNA and CDR2 YNFKEQ. V dropped 0 bases and J dropped 2 bases, with 9 bases sitting between them.

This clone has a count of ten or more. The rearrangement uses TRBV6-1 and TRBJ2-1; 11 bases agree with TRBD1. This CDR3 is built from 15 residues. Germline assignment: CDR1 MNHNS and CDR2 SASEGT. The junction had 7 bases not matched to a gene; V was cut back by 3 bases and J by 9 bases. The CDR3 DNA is TGTGCCAGCAGTGATCAGGACAGGGGGCTCAGTGAGCAGTTCTTC. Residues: CASSDQDRGLSEQFF.